Reported below is one T cell receptor (beta chain). No antigen is known for it. The source of the sample is a study of post-analysis software for immune sequencing data. Study results and limitations: Normalized Chao1 diversity was significantly reduced in patients versus controls. Five or six TRBV segments, TRBV5-6, TRBV5-1 and TRBV20-1 among them, were found more frequent in patients than controls.

Researchers reported that TCR beta cDNA libraries carried unique molecular identifiers. T cells numbering roughly 0.9 to 11 million gave rise to roughly 0.5 million cDNA molecules. In TCRdb, the PCR reads were re-called with MiXCR into one record per CDR3 protein. This table holds approximately 360,000 distinct CDR3 sequences, around 37% found once. The CDR3 is 16 amino acids. V was clipped by 2 bases and J by 0 bases, with 11 bases between them. The rearrangement uses TRBV12-3 or TRBV12-4 and TRBJ2-1; the D is unclear. This receptor was identified in a girl under 18 with multiple sclerosis. The sample taken for sequencing was blood. The CDR3 DNA follows: TGTGCCAGCAGTTTAAACCCCCCGGGCTCCTACAATGAGCAGTTCTTC. Translating it yields CASSLNPPGSYNEQFF.